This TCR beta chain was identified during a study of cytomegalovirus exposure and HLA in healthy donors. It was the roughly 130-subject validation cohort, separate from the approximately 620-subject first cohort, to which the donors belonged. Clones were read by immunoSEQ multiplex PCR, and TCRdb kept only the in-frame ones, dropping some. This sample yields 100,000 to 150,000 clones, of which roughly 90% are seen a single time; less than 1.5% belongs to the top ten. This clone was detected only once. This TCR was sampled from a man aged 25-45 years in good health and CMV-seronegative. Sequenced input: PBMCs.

CDR3 nucleotides: TGTGCCAGCAGCACCCCGACAGGGGGCGCACCTATAGATGGCTACACCTTC. Protein sequence: CASSTPTGGAPIDGYTF. The rearrangement links TRBV7-9 to TRBJ1-2; 10 nucleotides match TRBD1. This CDR3 is 17 amino acids long. V trimming: 5 bases; J trimming: 6 bases; junction bases outside the gene matches: 15. The germline V gene has CDR1 SEHNR and CDR2 FQNEAQ (reference sequence).